The rows below give T cell receptor beta chains drawn from one sample of a study of blood T cell repertoires in COVID-19. Method: immunoSEQ multiplex PCR; TCRdb's copy keeps in-frame clones and lacks some. The sample shows 60,000 to 75,000 clones, around 90% of them seen only once. The sequenced sample was peripheral blood. The receptors stem from a human donor in a cohort sampled during active COVID-19. The CDR3 runs from the conserved cysteine through the conserved F or W. D genes are given only for firm matches. Size is stated for part of the rows, as once, few or many counts, or as a class when the clone is expanded.

>NA|few|TRBV6-2/TRBV6-3|TRBJ2-2
CASSYTRQTGELFF
TGTGCCAGCAGTTACACCCGACAGACCGGGGAGCTGTTTTTT
>NA|NA|TRBV28|TRBJ1-5
CASSLTAPAGPNQPQHF
TGTGCCAGCAGTCTAACTGCCCCCGCGGGACCTAATCAGCCCCAGCATTTT
>NA|NA|TRBV12-3/TRBV12-4|TRBJ2-7
CASSLSGPYEQYF
TGTGCCAGCAGTTTGAGCGGTCCCTACGAGCAGTACTTC
>TRBD1|NA|TRBV5-4|TRBJ2-3
CASSPRDRGAPDTQYF
TGTGCCAGCAGCCCCCGGGACAGGGGCGCGCCAGATACGCAGTATTTT
>NA|once|TRBV6-5|TRBJ1-6
CASSRTHYNSPLHF
TGTGCCAGCAGTCGGACACACTATAATTCACCCCTCCACTTT
>NA|NA|TRBV7-9|TRBJ2-3
CASKTTTTDTQYF
TGTGCCAGCAAAACTACCACCACAGATACGCAGTATTTT
>NA|NA|TRBV29-1|TRBJ2-1
CSANSGTEHEQFF
TGCAGCGCAAATAGCGGGACAGAACATGAGCAGTTCTTC
>NA|NA|TRBV19|TRBJ2-1
CASSISRDKSSYNEQFF
TGTGCCAGTAGCATTAGTAGGGACAAGAGCTCCTACAATGAGCAGTTCTTC
>TRBD2|NA|TRBV4-3|TRBJ2-1
CASSQDGRYYLAGNYNEQFF
TGCGCCAGCAGCCAAGATGGGAGATATTACCTAGCGGGAAACTACAATGAGCAGTTCTTC
>TRBD1|NA|TRBV6-1|TRBJ2-3
CASSEWGQGKDTQYF
TGTGCCAGCAGTGAGTGGGGACAGGGCAAAGATACGCAGTATTTT
>TRBD2|NA|TRBV7-3|TRBJ2-3
CASSPTSGRDTQYF
TGTGCCAGCAGCCCGACTAGCGGGAGAGATACGCAGTATTTT
>TRBD1|once|TRBV7-3|TRBJ1-6
CASSLSGRQGSYNSPLHF
TGTGCCAGCAGCTTAAGCGGCCGACAGGGCTCCTATAATTCACCCCTCCACTTT
>NA|NA|TRBV28|TRBJ2-7
CASSLLPYEQYF
TGTGCCAGCAGTTTACTCCCCTACGAGCAGTACTTC
>TRBD1|NA|TRBV9|TRBJ2-3
CASSANRGRGADTQYF
TGTGCCAGCAGCGCAAACAGGGGGCGGGGCGCAGATACGCAGTATTTT
>NA|NA|TRBV7-8|TRBJ1-4
CASSLKFRAERTNEKLFF
TGTGCCAGCAGCTTAAAATTCAGGGCAGAAAGGACTAATGAAAAACTGTTTTTT
>NA|NA|TRBV6-5|TRBJ2-5
CASSFRGGPETQYF
TGTGCCAGCAGCTTTCGAGGGGGTCCGGAGACCCAGTACTTC
>NA|NA|TRBV4-1|TRBJ1-4
CASSQLGFPREKLFF
TGCGCCAGCAGCCAACTGGGCTTCCCGCGTGAAAAACTGTTTTTT
>TRBD1|once|TRBV7-2|TRBJ2-7
CASSLDRGREEQYF
TGTGCCAGCAGCCTGGACAGGGGGCGTGAAGAGCAGTACTTC
>NA|NA|TRBV12-3/TRBV12-4|TRBJ2-5
CASRGAQETQYF
TGTGCCAGCAGGGGGGCCCAAGAGACCCAGTACTTC
>TRBD2|NA|TRBV6-6|TRBJ2-2
CASSRLAGGPVGGELFF
TGTGCCAGCAGTCGACTAGCGGGAGGGCCGGTGGGCGGGGAGCTGTTTTTT
>TRBD1|NA|TRBV27|TRBJ1-2
CASSDDRGGYGYTF
TGTGCCAGCAGTGATGACAGGGGTGGCTATGGCTACACCTTC
>NA|NA|TRBV20-1|TRBJ1-6
CSASFRGFGSPLHF
TGCAGTGCTAGTTTCAGGGGTTTCGGTTCACCCCTCCACTTT
>TRBD2|NA|TRBV19|TRBJ2-7
CASRTSGSGLESEQYF
TGTGCCAGTAGGACTAGCGGGAGTGGACTTGAAAGCGAGCAGTACTTC
>TRBD2|NA|TRBV7-8|TRBJ2-1
CASSLANSGRALNEQFF
TGTGCCAGCAGCTTAGCGAATAGCGGGAGGGCGTTAAATGAGCAGTTCTTC
>NA|NA|TRBV15|TRBJ1-1
CATSRESRTEAFF
TGTGCCACCAGCAGAGAATCGAGAACTGAAGCTTTCTTT
>TRBD2|once|TRBV6-1|TRBJ2-5
CASSGRGSGRLETQYF
TGTGCCAGCAGTGGAAGGGGTAGCGGGAGGCTAGAGACCCAGTACTTC
>NA|NA|TRBV4-3|TRBJ2-6
CASSQVGPGANVLTF
TGCGCCAGCAGCCAAGTGGGCCCTGGGGCCAACGTCCTGACTTTC
>NA|NA|TRBV6-6|TRBJ2-7
CASSYSTPQGGEQYF
TGTGCCAGCAGTTACTCGACCCCCCAGGGTGGCGAGCAGTACTTC
>TRBD2|few|TRBV5-1|TRBJ2-7
CASSLKGGPIHEQYF
TGCGCCAGCAGCTTGAAGGGAGGGCCTATCCACGAGCAGTACTTC
>TRBD2|NA|TRBV25-1|TRBJ2-1
CASRTSGSYNEQFF
TGTGCCAGCAGGACTAGCGGATCATACAATGAGCAGTTCTTC
>NA|NA|TRBV7-2|TRBJ2-3
CASSHHQRVTDTQYF
TGTGCCAGCAGCCATCATCAGCGGGTCACAGATACGCAGTATTTT
>NA|NA|TRBV28|TRBJ2-7
CASSARVAGEQYF
TGTGCCAGCAGTGCCAGGGTTGCGGGGGAGCAGTACTTC
>TRBD2|NA|TRBV6-6|TRBJ2-7
CASSPQGTSGSSRSYEQYF
TGTGCCAGCAGTCCTCAAGGGACTAGCGGGTCTTCCCGCTCCTACGAGCAGTACTTC
>TRBD1|once|TRBV10-3|TRBJ2-2
CAISESSVRGTGELFF
TGTGCCATCAGTGAGTCAAGTGTCAGGGGGACCGGGGAGCTGTTTTTT
>TRBD1|NA|TRBV15|TRBJ1-2
CATSRAFGSRGSNYGYTF
TGTGCCACCAGCAGAGCCTTCGGTTCCAGGGGGTCTAACTATGGCTACACCTTC
>NA|NA|TRBV28|TRBJ2-5
CASSLWGGGQETQYF
TGTGCCAGCAGTTTATGGGGAGGGGGTCAAGAGACCCAGTACTTC
>NA|NA|TRBV11-2|TRBJ2-7
CASSGTGQIYEQYF
TGTGCCAGCAGCGGGACCGGACAGATCTACGAGCAGTACTTC
>TRBD1|NA|TRBV7-2|TRBJ2-7
CASSHRQGGIFYEQYF
TGTGCCAGCAGCCATAGACAGGGCGGAATTTTCTACGAGCAGTACTTC
>TRBD2|NA|TRBV2|TRBJ2-7
CASSDPSGRGRWEQYF
TGTGCCAGCAGTGATCCTAGCGGGAGGGGGCGTTGGGAGCAGTACTTC
>TRBD1|NA|TRBV11-2|TRBJ1-3
CASSLRQGRVGNTIYF
TGTGCCAGCAGCTTAAGACAGGGGAGGGTTGGAAACACCATATATTTT
>TRBD2|NA|TRBV11-2|TRBJ2-7
CASSLVLAGHYEQYF
TGTGCCAGCAGCTTAGTATTAGCGGGACACTACGAGCAGTACTTC
>TRBD2|NA|TRBV7-9|TRBJ2-5
CASSRPGLAGGETQYF
TGTGCCAGCAGCCGACCGGGACTAGCGGGGGGGGAGACCCAGTACTTC
>TRBD2|NA|TRBV11-2|TRBJ2-5
CASSLRTSGSETQYF
TGTGCCAGCAGCCTCCGGACTAGCGGGAGTGAGACCCAGTACTTC
>NA|NA|TRBV4-3|TRBJ1-2
CASSQDTAEGNYGYTF
TGCGCCAGCAGCCAAGATACGGCCGAGGGCAACTATGGCTACACCTTC
>NA|NA|TRBV5-5|TRBJ2-3
CASSFWGSPGHRTDTQYF
TGTGCCAGCAGCTTCTGGGGGTCCCCGGGACATCGCACAGATACGCAGTATTTT
>NA|once|TRBV24-1|TRBJ2-1
CATSDLRDRVIGLADYNEQFF
TGTGCCACCAGTGACCTTCGGGACAGGGTGATTGGACTAGCGGATTACAATGAGCAGTTCTTC
>TRBD1|NA|TRBV5-1|TRBJ2-5
CASSLPTGGETQYF
TGCGCCAGCAGCCTACCGACAGGGGGCGAGACCCAGTACTTC
>TRBD1|NA|TRBV28|TRBJ1-5
CASRGTGSDQPQHF
TGTGCCAGCCGGGGGACAGGGTCCGATCAGCCCCAGCATTTT
>NA|NA|TRBV13|TRBJ2-7
CASSLNQVLGEQYF
TGTGCCAGCAGCTTAAATCAGGTCCTGGGCGAGCAGTACTTC
>NA|NA|TRBV6-5|TRBJ2-7
CASWAGYYEQYF
TGTGCCAGCTGGGCTGGTTACTACGAGCAGTACTTC
>TRBD1|NA|TRBV28|TRBJ2-7
CATTGASDYEQYF
TGTGCCACCACAGGGGCGTCCGACTACGAGCAGTACTTC
>TRBD2|NA|TRBV9|TRBJ2-3
CASSWTRGGTDTQYF
TGTGCCAGCAGCTGGACTAGAGGCGGCACAGATACGCAGTATTTT
>TRBD2|NA|TRBV16|TRBJ2-3
CASSQPGTSVTDTQYF
TGTGCCAGCAGCCAACCCGGGACTAGCGTTACAGATACGCAGTATTTT
>NA|once|TRBV6-5|TRBJ1-5
CASVVGASNQPQHF
TGTGCCAGCGTCGTGGGGGCGAGCAATCAGCCCCAGCATTTT
>TRBD2|NA|TRBV20-1|TRBJ2-2
CSASPGTSTGELFF
TGCAGTGCTAGTCCGGGGACTAGCACCGGGGAGCTGTTTTTT
>NA|NA|TRBV7-8|TRBJ2-5
CASSRGTQETQYF
TGTGCCAGCAGCCGAGGGACTCAAGAGACCCAGTACTTC
>TRBD2|NA|TRBV11-3|TRBJ2-3
CASSPLVAGLGPDTQYF
TGTGCCAGCAGCCCCCTCGTAGCGGGACTTGGCCCAGATACGCAGTATTTT
>NA|NA|TRBV5-6|TRBJ2-5
CASSLIKETQYF
TGTGCCAGCAGCTTGATAAAAGAGACCCAGTACTTC
>TRBD2|NA|TRBV11-2|TRBJ2-1
CASSFSGRLGRNEQFF
TGTGCCAGCAGCTTTAGCGGGAGGCTTGGGCGGAATGAGCAGTTCTTC